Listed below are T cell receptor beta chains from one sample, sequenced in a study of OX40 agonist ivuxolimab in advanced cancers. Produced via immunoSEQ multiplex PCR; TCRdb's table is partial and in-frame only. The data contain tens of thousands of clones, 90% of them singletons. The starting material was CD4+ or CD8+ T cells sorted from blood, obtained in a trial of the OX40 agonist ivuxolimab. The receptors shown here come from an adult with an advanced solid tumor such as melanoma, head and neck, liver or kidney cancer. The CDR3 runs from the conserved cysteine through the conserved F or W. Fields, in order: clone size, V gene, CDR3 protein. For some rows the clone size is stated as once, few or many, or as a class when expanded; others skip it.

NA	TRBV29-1	CSVSFPEAFF
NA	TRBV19	CASSIPGLGEQFF
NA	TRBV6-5	CASSYSGGPGEKLFF
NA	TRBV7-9	CASSSDDRGIEPQHF
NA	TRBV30	CAWAPGSAFGYTF
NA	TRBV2	CASKGSKREHSYEQYF
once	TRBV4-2	CASSQEMVREETQYF
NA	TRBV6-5	CASSSYGSGNEQFF
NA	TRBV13	CASSLVRGEAFF
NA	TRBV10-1	CASSESSGSYNEQFF
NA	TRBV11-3	CASSLLGLLTDTQYF
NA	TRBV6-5	CASSYSGTHTDTQYF
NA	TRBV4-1	CASSQGPADSYEQYF
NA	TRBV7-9	CASSPRGQGSVEQFF
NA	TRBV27	CASRRAGGNIQYF
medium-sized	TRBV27	CASSLKSVFAEAFF
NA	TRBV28	CASSSPRTSGSVGDTQYF
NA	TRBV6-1	CASDAGSYEQYF
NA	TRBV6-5	CASSYSGLTEAFF
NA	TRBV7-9	CASSSIRTGRSPGANVLTF
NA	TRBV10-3	CAISESGRVGTLSYEQYF
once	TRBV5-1	CASSLGPPNTGELFF
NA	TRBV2	CASSGRLAGYNEQFF
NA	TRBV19	CASSPGLAGERETQYF
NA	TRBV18	CASSPLAGGRYEQYF
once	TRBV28	CASKLQGTADTQYF
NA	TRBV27	CASSLTGATNEKLFF
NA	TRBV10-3	CAISESLNYGYTF
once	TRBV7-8	CASRPGQSSSGANVLTF
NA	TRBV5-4	CASSLAVGTESYNEQFF
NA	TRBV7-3	CASSRGTGRETQYF
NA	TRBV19	CASSAWDSSYNEQFF
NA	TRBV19	CASSISKDSTDTQYF
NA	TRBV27	CASSGHSNNYGYTF
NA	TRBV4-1	CASSLTPGLAGEQYF
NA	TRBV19	CASSTTATGDEKLFF
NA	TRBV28	CASSWGSGGVNQPQHF
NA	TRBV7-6	CASSSYLGEQYF
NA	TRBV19	CASKSNNSPLHF
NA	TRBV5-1	CATLGRGGTDTQYF
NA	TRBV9	CASSVAGGESADTQYF
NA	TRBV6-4	CASSDGVAYGYTF
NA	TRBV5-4	CASSRTEYGNQPQHF
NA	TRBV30	CAWSPAEFYGYTF
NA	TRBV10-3	CAISLYSGGSSYEQYF
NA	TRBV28	CASSPPSRGVNDEQYF
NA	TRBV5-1	CASSFNEGRAYEQYF
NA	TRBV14	CASSPGTVKGQYF
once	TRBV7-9	CASSLLGQGVGEAFF
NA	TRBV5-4	CASSLDTGTEAFF
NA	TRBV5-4	CASSSERGNTEAFF
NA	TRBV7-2	CASSLGQQETQYF
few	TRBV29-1	CSAGDTTYEQYF
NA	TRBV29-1	CSASGTGGAGELFF
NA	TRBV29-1	CSAERDPNTEAFF
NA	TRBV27	CASSFTGQNYGYTF
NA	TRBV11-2	CASSALLLGRNEQFF